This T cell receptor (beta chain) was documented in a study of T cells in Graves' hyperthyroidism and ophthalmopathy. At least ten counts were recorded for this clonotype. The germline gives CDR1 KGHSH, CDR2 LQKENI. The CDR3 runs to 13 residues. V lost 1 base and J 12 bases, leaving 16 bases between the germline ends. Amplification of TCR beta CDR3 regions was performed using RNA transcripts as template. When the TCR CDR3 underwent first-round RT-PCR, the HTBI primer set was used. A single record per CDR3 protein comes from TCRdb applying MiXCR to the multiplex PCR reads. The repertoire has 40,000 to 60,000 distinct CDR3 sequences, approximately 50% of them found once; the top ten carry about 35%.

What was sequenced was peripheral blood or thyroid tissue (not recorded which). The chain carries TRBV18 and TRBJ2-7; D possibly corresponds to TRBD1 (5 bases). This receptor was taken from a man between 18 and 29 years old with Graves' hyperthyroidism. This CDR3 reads CASSPLLSVGLYF. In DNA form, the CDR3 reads TGTGCCAGCTCACCACTTTTAAGCGTGGGGCTGTACTTC.